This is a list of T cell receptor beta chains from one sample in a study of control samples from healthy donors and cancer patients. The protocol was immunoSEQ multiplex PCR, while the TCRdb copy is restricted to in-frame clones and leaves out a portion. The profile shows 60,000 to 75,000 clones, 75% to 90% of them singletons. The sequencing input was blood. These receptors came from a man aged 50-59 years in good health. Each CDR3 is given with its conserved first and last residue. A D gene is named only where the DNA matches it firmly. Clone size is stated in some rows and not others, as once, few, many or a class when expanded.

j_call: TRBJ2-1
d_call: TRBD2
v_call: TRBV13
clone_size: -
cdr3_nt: TGTGCCAGTGAGACAAGGCGGGAGGTCGATGAGCAGTTCTTC
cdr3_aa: CASETRREVDEQFF

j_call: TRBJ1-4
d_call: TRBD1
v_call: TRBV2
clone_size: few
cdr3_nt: TGTGCCAGCAGTGCGGTAGGGGGCCGAGAAAAACTGTTTTTT
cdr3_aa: CASSAVGGREKLFF

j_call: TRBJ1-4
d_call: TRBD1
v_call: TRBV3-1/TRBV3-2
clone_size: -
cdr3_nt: TGTGCCAGCAGCCTAACGGGACAGATTAATGAAAAACTGTTTTTT
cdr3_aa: CASSLTGQINEKLFF

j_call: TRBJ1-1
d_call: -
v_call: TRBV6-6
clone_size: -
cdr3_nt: TGTGCCAGCAGTTACATTGGGAGTACTGAAGCTTTCTTT
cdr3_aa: CASSYIGSTEAFF

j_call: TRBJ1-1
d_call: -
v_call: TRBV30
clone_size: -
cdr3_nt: TGTGCCACCAACGCCATTCTAGGCACTGAAGCTTTCTTT
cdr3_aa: CATNAILGTEAFF

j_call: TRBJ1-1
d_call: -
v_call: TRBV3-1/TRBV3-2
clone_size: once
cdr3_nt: TGTGCCAGCAGCCGACCGGGACAAGGAGCTTTCTTT
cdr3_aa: CASSRPGQGAFF

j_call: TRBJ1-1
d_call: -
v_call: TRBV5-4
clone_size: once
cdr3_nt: TGTGCCAGCAGCTTGGTCATCCCGAACACTGAAGCTTTCTTT
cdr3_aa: CASSLVIPNTEAFF

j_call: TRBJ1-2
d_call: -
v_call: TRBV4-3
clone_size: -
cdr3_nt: TGCGCCAGCAGCCAAGATCCCTACGCCGCCAATGGCTACACCTTC
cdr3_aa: CASSQDPYAANGYTF

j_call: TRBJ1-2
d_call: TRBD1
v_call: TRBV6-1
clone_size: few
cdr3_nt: TGTGCCAGCAGTGAAGCCAGGGGGCGCCGAAAGGGCTACACCTTC
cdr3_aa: CASSEARGRRKGYTF

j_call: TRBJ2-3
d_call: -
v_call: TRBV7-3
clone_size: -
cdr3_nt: TGTGCCAGCAGTGAACAGGGCACAGATACGCAGTATTTT
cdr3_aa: CASSEQGTDTQYF

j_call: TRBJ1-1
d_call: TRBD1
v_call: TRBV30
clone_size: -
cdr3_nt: TGTGCCTGGAGTGTACCGGGGACAGCTGAAGCTTTCTTT
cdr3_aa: CAWSVPGTAEAFF

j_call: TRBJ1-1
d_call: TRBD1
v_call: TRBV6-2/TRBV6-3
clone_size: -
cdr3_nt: TGTGCCAGCAGCTATTTATCGTCAGGGGGCACTGAAGCTTTCTTT
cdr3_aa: CASSYLSSGGTEAFF

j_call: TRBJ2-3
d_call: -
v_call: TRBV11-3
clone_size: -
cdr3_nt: TGTGCCAGCAGCTCTGTAACAAGTCCAGATACGCAGTATTTT
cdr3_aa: CASSSVTSPDTQYF

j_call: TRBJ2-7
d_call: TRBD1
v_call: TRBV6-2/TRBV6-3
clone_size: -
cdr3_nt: TGTGCCAGCAGTTACGGACAGGTCTACGAGCAGTACTTC
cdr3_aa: CASSYGQVYEQYF

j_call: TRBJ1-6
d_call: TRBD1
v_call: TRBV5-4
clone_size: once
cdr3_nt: TGTGCCAGCAGCTGGGGGGACAGGGGTGAGAATTCACCCCTCCACTTT
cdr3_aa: CASSWGDRGENSPLHF

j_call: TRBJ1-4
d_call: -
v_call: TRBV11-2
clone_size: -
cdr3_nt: TGTGCCAGCAGCTCCCACCAGAACACTAATGAAAAACTGTTTTTT
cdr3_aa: CASSSHQNTNEKLFF

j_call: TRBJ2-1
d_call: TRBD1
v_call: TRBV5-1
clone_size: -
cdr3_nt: TGCGCCAGCAGCCGTGGATCGACAGGGTCGAATGAGCAGTTCTTC
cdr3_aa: CASSRGSTGSNEQFF

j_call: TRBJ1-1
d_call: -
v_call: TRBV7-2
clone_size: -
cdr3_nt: TGTGCCAGCAGCTTACAGGTAGACACTGAAGCTTTCTTT
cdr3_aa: CASSLQVDTEAFF

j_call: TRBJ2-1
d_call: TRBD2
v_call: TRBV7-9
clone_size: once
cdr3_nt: TGTGCCAGCAGGGAGCGGCTAGCGGACAATGAGCAGTTCTTC
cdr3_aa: CASRERLADNEQFF

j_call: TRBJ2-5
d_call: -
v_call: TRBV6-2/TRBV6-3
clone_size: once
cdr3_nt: TGTGCCAGCAGTGGGAACCAGGGGAGGTTACGACCGAGGGGCCAAGAGACCCAGTACTTC
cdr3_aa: CASSGNQGRLRPRGQETQYF

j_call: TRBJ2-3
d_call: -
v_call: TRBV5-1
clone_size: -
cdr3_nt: TGCGCCAGCAGCTTGGGAGGCCCTAGCACAGATACGCAGTATTTT
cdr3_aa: CASSLGGPSTDTQYF

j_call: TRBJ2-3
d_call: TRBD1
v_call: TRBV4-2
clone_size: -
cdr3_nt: TGTGCCAGCAGCCAAGCCGGGACAGGGTATGCAGATACGCAGTATTTT
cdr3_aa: CASSQAGTGYADTQYF

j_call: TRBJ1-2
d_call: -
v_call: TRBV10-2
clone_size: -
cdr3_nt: TGCGCCAGCAGTGACGTGGCGGGATATGGCTACACCTTC
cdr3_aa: CASSDVAGYGYTF

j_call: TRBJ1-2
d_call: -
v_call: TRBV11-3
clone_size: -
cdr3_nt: TGTGCCAGCAGCCCAGGGACCGCCGCTTCAAACTATGGCTACACCTTC
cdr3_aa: CASSPGTAASNYGYTF

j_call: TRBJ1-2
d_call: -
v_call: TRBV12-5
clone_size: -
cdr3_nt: TGTGCTAGTGGTTCCCTAGTTGGGGCTGAGTCGCGGGGCTACACCTTC
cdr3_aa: CASGSLVGAESRGYTF

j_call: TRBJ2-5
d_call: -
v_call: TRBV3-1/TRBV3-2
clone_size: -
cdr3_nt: TGTGCCAGCAGCCAAGCTGGGGACACAAAGGTAGAGACCCAGTACTTC
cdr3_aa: CASSQAGDTKVETQYF

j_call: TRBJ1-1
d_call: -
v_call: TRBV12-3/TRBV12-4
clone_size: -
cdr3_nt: TGTGCCAGCAGTCCAGCAAAAGTCCCGTGGTTC
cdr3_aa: CASSPAKVPWF

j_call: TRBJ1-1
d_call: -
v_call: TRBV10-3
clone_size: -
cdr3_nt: TGTGCCATCAGTGCGTCACAGTCGAACACTGAAGCTTTCTTT
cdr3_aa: CAISASQSNTEAFF

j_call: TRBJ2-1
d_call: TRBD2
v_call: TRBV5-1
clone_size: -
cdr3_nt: TGCGCCAGCAGCGGCACCGGACTAGCGGGGGGGTACAATGAGCAGTTCTTC
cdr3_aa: CASSGTGLAGGYNEQFF

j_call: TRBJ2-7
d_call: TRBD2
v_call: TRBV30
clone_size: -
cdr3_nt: TGTGCCTACGGGACTAGCGGGGTTCTCGAGCAGTACTTC
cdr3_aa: CAYGTSGVLEQYF

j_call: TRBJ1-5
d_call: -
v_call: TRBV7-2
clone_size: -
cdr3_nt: TGTGCCAGCAGCCCTAGTTTGGGGGGGGGTCAGCCCCAGCATTTT
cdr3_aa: CASSPSLGGGQPQHF

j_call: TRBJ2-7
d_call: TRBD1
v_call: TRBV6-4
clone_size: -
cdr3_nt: TGTGCCAGCAGTGACTTGATGGACAGGGGGTACGAGCAGTACTTC
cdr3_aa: CASSDLMDRGYEQYF

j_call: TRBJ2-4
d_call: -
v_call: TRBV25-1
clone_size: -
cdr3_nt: TGTGCCAGCAGACACGAGGGGGGCATTCAGTACTTC
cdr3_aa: CASRHEGGIQYF

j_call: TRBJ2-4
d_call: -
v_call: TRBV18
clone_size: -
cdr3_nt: TGTGCCAGCTCACCAAGTAGAGTTCAAAACATTCAGTACTTC
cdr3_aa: CASSPSRVQNIQYF

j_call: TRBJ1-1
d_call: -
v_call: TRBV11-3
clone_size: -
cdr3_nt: TGTGCCAGCAGTGGGGGGGACACTGAAGCTTTCTTT
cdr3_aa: CASSGGDTEAFF

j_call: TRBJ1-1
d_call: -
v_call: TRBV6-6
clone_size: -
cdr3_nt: TGTGCCAGCAGTTCCCTCCCCGGGGACACTGAAGCTTTCTTT
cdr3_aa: CASSSLPGDTEAFF

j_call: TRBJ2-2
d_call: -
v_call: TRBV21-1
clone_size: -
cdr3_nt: TGTGCCAGCAGCAAAGAACGAACGACAGGGTCCGAGGAGCTGTTTTTT
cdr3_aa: CASSKERTTGSEELFF

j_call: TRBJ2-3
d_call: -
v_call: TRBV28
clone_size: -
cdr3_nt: TGTGCCAGCAGTTTACTTTTCAGCTACACAGATACGCAGTATTTT
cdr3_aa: CASSLLFSYTDTQYF

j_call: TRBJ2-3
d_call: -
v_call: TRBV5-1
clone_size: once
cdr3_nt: TGCGCCAGCATTTCAGGGAGCACAGATACGCAGTATTTT
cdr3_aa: CASISGSTDTQYF

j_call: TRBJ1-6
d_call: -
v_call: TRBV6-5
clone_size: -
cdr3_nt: TGTGCCAGCAGTTCACGGACTGGTCTGTCCCTCCACTTT
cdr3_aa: CASSSRTGLSLHF

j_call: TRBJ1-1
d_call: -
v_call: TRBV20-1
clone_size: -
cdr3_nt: TGCAGTGCTAGGATAAACACTGAAGCTTTCTTT
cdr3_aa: CSARINTEAFF

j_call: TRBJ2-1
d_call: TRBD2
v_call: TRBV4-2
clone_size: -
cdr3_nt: TGTGCCAGCAGCCAAGTGTCGGGACTAACGTACAATGAGCAGTTCTTC
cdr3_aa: CASSQVSGLTYNEQFF

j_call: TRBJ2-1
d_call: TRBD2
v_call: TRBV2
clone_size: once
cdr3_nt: TGTGCCAGCAGTGAATTTGGGACTAGCGGGAGCTATGAGCAGTTCTTC
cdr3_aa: CASSEFGTSGSYEQFF

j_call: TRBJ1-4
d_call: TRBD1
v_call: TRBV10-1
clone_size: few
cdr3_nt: TGCGCCAGCAGTGAGTCGAGGGGGCGCGAAGAAAAACTGTTTTTT
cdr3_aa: CASSESRGREEKLFF

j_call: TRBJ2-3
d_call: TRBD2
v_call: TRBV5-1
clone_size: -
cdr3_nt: TGCGCCAGCAGCTTGGCCCCGTCGTTGGCGGGAGGACTCACAGATACGCAGTATTTT
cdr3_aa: CASSLAPSLAGGLTDTQYF

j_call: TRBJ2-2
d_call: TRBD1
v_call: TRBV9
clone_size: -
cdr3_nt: TGTGCCAGCAGCGCCGGGACAGGTAACACCGGGGAGCTGTTTTTT
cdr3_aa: CASSAGTGNTGELFF

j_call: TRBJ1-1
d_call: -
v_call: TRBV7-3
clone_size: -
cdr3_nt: TGTGCCAGCAGCATCGGAGGGTGGACTGAAGCTTTCTTT
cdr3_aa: CASSIGGWTEAFF

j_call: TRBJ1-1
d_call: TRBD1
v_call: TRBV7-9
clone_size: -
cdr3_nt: TGTGCCAGCAGTCCGCCCGACAGGGGGACTGAAGCTTTCTTT
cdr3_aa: CASSPPDRGTEAFF

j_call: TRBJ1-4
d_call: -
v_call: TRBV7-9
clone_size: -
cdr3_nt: TGTGCCAGCAGCTTCGGTGGCGGATCAACTAATGAAAAACTGTTTTTT
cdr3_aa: CASSFGGGSTNEKLFF

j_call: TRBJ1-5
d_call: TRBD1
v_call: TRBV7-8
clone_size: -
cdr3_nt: TGTGCCAGCAGCTTGGGGCGTACAGGGGGCGGAATAGGTCAGCCCCAGCATTTT
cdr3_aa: CASSLGRTGGGIGQPQHF

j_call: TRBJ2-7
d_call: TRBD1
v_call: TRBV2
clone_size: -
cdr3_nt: TGTGCCAGCAGGCGCTCCGGGACAGCCTACGAGCAGTACTTC
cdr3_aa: CASRRSGTAYEQYF

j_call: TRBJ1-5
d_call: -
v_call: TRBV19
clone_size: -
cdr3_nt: TGTGCCAGTATGGGGGGTGGAGGGGGGCAGCCCCAGCATTTT
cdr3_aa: CASMGGGGGQPQHF

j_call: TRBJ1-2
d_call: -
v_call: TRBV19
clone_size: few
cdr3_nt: TGTGCCAGTAGTATATTAGATCGCTATGGCTACACCTTC
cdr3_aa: CASSILDRYGYTF

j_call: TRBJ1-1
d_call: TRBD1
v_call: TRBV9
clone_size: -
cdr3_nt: TGTGCCAGCAGCGTAGGGTTAGGGGGCGCGGTGAACACTGAAGCTTTCTTT
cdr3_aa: CASSVGLGGAVNTEAFF

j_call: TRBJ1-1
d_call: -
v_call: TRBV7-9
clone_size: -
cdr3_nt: TGTGCCAGCAGCTTGGCACAGGGAGGGGGTGAAGCTTTCTTT
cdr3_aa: CASSLAQGGGEAFF

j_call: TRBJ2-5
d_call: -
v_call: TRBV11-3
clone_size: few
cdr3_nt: TGTGCCAGCAGCTTAGTCATGGGACAGACCCAGTACTTC
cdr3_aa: CASSLVMGQTQYF

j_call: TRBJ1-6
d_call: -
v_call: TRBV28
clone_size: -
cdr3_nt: TGTGCCAGCAGTTCCCGACTTAATTCACCCCTCCACTTT
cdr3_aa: CASSSRLNSPLHF

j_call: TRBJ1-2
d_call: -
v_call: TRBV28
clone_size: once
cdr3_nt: TGTGCCAGCAGTTTGGTACAGCTTCCTAACTATGGCTACACCTTC
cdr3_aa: CASSLVQLPNYGYTF

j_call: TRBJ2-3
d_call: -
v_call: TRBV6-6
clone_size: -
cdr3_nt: TGTGCCAGCAGTTACGTATCTGGCACGCAGTATTTT
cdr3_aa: CASSYVSGTQYF